The TCR beta chain under discussion was sequenced for a study of blood T cell repertoires in COVID-19. The table came from immunoSEQ multiplex PCR; TCRdb's copy has only in-frame clones and leaves some out. The table has about 170,000 clones, roughly 84% seen once. This CDR3 has 14 amino acids. The V end was cut by 4 bases, the J end by 7 bases, with 16 bases between. Germline CDR1 and CDR2: MGHRA and YSYEKL. The sample was peripheral blood. The rearrangement uses TRBV4-1 and TRBJ1-1; D ambiguous. The source is a woman of 80 years or more with active or convalescent COVID-19. The CDR3 coding sequence is TGCGCCAGCAGCCCCCCGGGGAGGGTGGGTGAAGCTTTCTTT. The encoded protein is CASSPPGRVGEAFF.